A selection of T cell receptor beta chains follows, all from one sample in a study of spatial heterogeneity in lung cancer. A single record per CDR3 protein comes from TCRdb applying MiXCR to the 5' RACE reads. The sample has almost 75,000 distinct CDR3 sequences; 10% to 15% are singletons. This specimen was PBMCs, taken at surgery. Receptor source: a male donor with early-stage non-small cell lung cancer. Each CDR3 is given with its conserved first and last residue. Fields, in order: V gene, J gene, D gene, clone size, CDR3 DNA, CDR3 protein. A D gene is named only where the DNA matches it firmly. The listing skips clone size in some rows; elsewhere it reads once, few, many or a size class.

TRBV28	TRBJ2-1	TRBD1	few	TGTGCCAGCAGTTTATCGGGACAGGGGGCTCTAGATGAGCAGTTCTTC	CASSLSGQGALDEQFF
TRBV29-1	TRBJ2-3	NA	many	TGCAGCGTTGCCCGTACAACAGATACGCAGTATTTT	CSVARTTDTQYF
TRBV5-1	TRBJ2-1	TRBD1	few	TGCGCCAGCAGCTTGGTTGGACAGGGCCCGATCAATGAGCAGTTCTTC	CASSLVGQGPINEQFF
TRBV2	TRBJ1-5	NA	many	TGTGCCAGCAGATCAGGGAGAGGCAATCAGCCCCAGCATTTT	CASRSGRGNQPQHF
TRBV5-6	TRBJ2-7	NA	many	TGTGCCAGCAGCTTGGCCAATAAGGGATACGAGCAGTACTTC	CASSLANKGYEQYF
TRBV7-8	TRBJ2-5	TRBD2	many	TGTGCCAGCAGCTCCACCCTCCGCGGGAGGCACGAGACCCAGTACTTC	CASSSTLRGRHETQYF
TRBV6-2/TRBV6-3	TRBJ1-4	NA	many	TGTGCCAGCTCCAACGGAGGGGAAAAACTGTTTTTT	CASSNGGEKLFF
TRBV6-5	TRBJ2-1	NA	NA	TGTGCCAGCACCCCTTCTCTTAGCTCCTACAATGAGCAGTTCTTC	CASTPSLSSYNEQFF
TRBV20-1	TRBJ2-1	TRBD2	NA	TGCAGTGCTACACCCACTAGCGATCCTGAGCAGTTCTTC	CSATPTSDPEQFF
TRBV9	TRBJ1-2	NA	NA	TGTGCCAGCAGCCCCCGGTTACAACCGGATAACTATGGCTACACCTTC	CASSPRLQPDNYGYTF
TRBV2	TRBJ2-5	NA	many	TGTGCCAGCACTCAACACTTTCAAGAGACCCAGTACTTC	CASTQHFQETQYF
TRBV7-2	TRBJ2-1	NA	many	TGTGCCAGCAGCCTGGGGGACACCAAACACAATGAGCAGTTCTTC	CASSLGDTKHNEQFF
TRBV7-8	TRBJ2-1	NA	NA	TGTGCCAGCAGCTTAGCGGCCCGCACTGGATACAATGAGCAGTTCTTC	CASSLAARTGYNEQFF
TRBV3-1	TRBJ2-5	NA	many	TGTGCCAGCAGCCAAGGCATGGGCCAAGAGACCCAGTACTTC	CASSQGMGQETQYF
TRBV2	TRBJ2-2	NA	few	TGTGCCAGCCGGCTAGCGCAGCCCGGGGAGCTGTTTTTT	CASRLAQPGELFF
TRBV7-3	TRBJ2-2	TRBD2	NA	TGTGCCAGCAGCTTATTAGCGGGAGCCGGGGAGCTGTTTTTT	CASSLLAGAGELFF
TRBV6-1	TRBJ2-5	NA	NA	TGTGCCAGCAGTGAGATTGGAGGATTGCAAGAGACCCAGTACTTC	CASSEIGGLQETQYF
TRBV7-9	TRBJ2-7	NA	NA	TGTGCCAGCAGCTCCACGGGGTACGAGCAGTACTTC	CASSSTGYEQYF
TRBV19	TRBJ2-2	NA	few	TGTGCCAGTAGCGCCCGAGGAGGACCCGGGGAGCTGTTTTTT	CASSARGGPGELFF
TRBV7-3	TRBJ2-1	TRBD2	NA	TGTGCCAGCAGCTCGAGCGGGGCTACCTACAATGAGCAGTTCTTC	CASSSSGATYNEQFF
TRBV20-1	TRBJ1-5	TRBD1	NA	TGCAGTGCTAGAGGACACCGACTGTCAGGGGGAAAGAATCAGCCCCAGCATTTT	CSARGHRLSGGKNQPQHF
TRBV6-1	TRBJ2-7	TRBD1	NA	TGTGCCAGCAAATCCCCGGGACGGACAGGGAGTTACGAGCAGTACTTC	CASKSPGRTGSYEQYF
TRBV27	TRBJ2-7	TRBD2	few	TGTGCCAGCAGTTTAGTCAGCGGGAGCTACGAGCAGTACTTC	CASSLVSGSYEQYF
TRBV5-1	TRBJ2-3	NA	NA	TGCGCCAGCAGCTTGGCAAAAGAATCAGATACGCAGTATTTT	CASSLAKESDTQYF
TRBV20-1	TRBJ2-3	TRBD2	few	TGCAGTGCTAGACCTTACCGAGCGGGAGGGGATACTAGCACAGATACGCAGTATTTT	CSARPYRAGGDTSTDTQYF
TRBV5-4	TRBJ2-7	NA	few	TGTGCCAGCAGGTCTGTGCAGGGCCACGAGCAGTACTTC	CASRSVQGHEQYF
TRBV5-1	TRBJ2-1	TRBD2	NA	TGCGCCAGCAGCTCGTTAGCGGGAGGGCCTAAGAGCTCCTACAATGAGCAGTTCTTC	CASSSLAGGPKSSYNEQFF
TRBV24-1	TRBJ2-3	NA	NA	TGTGCCACCAGTGCGGTAGATACGCAGTATTTT	CATSAVDTQYF
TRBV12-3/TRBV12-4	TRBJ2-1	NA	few	TGTGCCAGCAGTTTAGAGGTGGGAGCGGGGACATCCTACAATGAGCAGTTCTTC	CASSLEVGAGTSYNEQFF
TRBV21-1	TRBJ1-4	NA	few	TGTGCCAGCAGCAAAGCGCGAAGGCAGGGAACTAATGAAAAACTGTTTTTT	CASSKARRQGTNEKLFF
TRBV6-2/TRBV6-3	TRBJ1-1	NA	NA	TGTGCCAGCAGCCTAGGACACGGGAACACTGAAGCTTTCTTT	CASSLGHGNTEAFF
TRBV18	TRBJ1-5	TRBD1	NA	TGTGCCAGCTCACCGACAGGGGAGAATCAGCCCCAGCATTTT	CASSPTGENQPQHF
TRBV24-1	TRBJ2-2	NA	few	TGTGCCACCAGTGATGTACAGGTTTCGGACACCGGGGAGCTGTTTTTT	CATSDVQVSDTGELFF
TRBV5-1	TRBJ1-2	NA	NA	TGCGCCAGCAGCCTCCAGGGTGGCTACACCTTC	CASSLQGGYTF
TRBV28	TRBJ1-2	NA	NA	TGTGCCAGCGAGGCCCTAGCTAACTATGGCTACACCTTC	CASEALANYGYTF
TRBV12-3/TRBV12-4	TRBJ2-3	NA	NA	TGTGCCAGCAGTTCCACGGGACTTCCACCAGTGGATACGCAGTATTTT	CASSSTGLPPVDTQYF
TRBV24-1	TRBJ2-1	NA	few	TGTGCCACCAGTGATTTGGGCAGCGCCCGGGCCTACAATGAGCAGTTCTTC	CATSDLGSARAYNEQFF
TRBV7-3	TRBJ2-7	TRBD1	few	TGTGCCAGCGGACAGGGAGCGCCCTACGAGCAGTACTTC	CASGQGAPYEQYF
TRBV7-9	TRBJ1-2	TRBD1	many	TGTGCCAGCAGCTTTCCGGGACAGGAGAATGGCTACACCTTC	CASSFPGQENGYTF
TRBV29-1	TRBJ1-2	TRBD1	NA	TGCAGCGTTGAAGCATACAGGGGTATCGGTGGCTACACCTTC	CSVEAYRGIGGYTF
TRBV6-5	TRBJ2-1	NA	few	TGTGCCAGCTCCCCCAACGGCGGAGCAGGCTACAATGAGCAGTTCTTC	CASSPNGGAGYNEQFF
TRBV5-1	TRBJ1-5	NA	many	TGCGCCAGCAGCTTGGGGATCGGGGGCGCCAATCAGCCCCAGCATTTT	CASSLGIGGANQPQHF
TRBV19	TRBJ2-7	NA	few	TGTGCCAGTAGTACCAGTCGGCACGGCGAGCAGTACTTC	CASSTSRHGEQYF
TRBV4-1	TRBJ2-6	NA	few	TGCGCCAGCAGCCAAGATCTTGGGGCTCCCTCTGGGGCCAACGTCCTGACTTTC	CASSQDLGAPSGANVLTF
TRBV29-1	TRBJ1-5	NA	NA	TGCAGCGTTGCGCTAGGGGTGGACCAGCCCCAGCATTTT	CSVALGVDQPQHF
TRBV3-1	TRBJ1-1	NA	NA	TGTGCCAGCAGCCAACTGATGAACACTGAAGCTTTCTTT	CASSQLMNTEAFF
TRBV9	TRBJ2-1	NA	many	TGTGCCAGCAGCGCTAGAGATGGCAATGAGCAGTTCTTC	CASSARDGNEQFF
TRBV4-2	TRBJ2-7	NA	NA	TGTGCCAGCAGCCAAGGAGGGAGGACGAACGAGCAGTACTTC	CASSQGGRTNEQYF
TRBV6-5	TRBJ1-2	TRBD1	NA	TGTGCCAGCAGTCAGGGGGAGCTTGTTGGCTATGGCTACACCTTC	CASSQGELVGYGYTF
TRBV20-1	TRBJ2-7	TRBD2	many	TGCAGTGCTAGTCCCCTAGCGGGAAGCTCCTACGAGCAGTACTTC	CSASPLAGSSYEQYF
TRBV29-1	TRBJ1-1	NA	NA	TGCAGCGTTGATCTGGGGGGGAACACTGAAGCTTTCTTT	CSVDLGGNTEAFF
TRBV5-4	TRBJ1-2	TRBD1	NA	TGTGCCAGCGGAGAGGGACAGGGACCCCTCTATGGCTACACCTTC	CASGEGQGPLYGYTF
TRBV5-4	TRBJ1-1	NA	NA	TGTGCCAGCAGCGGGGGGCCTGTGGACGGACTCGGAGCTCTCTTT	CASSGGPVDGLGALF
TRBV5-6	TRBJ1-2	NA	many	TGTGCCAGCAGCTCCGGAGGGGGAAGCTATGGCTACACCTTC	CASSSGGGSYGYTF
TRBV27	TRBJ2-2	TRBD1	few	TGTGCCAGCAGTCGCTCCGGGACAGGGGGCGTACACACCGGGGAGCTGTTTTTT	CASSRSGTGGVHTGELFF
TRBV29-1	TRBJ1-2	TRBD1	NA	TGCAGCGGGAGCGGGACAGTCTATGGCTACACCTTC	CSGSGTVYGYTF
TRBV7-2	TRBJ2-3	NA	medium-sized	TGTGCCAGCAGCTTGTCCGATACGCAGTATTTT	CASSLSDTQYF
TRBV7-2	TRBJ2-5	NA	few	TGTGCCAGCAGCCGACAGGACCAAGAGACCCAGTACTTC	CASSRQDQETQYF
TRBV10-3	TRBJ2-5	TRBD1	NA	TGTGCCATCAGCGTAACAGGGGCAGAGACCCAGTACTTC	CAISVTGAETQYF
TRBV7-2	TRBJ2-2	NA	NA	TGTGCCTCACGGACAGAACCCTTGAACACCGGGGAGCTGTTTTTT	CASRTEPLNTGELFF